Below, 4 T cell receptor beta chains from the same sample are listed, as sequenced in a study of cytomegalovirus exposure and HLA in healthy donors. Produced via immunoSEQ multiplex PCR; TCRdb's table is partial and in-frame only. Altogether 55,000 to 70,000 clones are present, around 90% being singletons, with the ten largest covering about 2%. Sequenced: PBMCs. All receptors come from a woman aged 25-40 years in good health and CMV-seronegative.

CDR3 sequence: CAWSVARGGGTDTQYF. Here the CDR3 DNA reads TGTGCCTGGAGTGTTGCCAGAGGTGGTGGCACAGATACGCAGTATTTT. The V call is TRBV30, the J call TRBJ2-3, with no clear D. V shed 0 bases and J shed 1 base, with 14 bases lying between them. Germline CDR1 GTSNPN, CDR2 SVGIG (reference sequence). The CDR3 sequence is 16 residues long.

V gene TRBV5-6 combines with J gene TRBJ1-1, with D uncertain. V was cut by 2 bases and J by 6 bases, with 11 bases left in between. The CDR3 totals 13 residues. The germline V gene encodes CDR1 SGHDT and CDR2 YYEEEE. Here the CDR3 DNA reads TGTGCCAGCAGCTTCGTGGGGAGTTCTGAAGCTTTCTTT. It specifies CASSFVGSSEAFF.

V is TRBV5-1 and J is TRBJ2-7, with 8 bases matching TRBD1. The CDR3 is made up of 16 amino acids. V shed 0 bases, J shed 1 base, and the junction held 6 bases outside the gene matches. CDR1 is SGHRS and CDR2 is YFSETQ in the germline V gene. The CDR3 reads CASSLEAGGFSYEQYF. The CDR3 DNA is TGCGCCAGCAGCTTGGAGGCAGGGGGCTTTTCCTACGAGCAGTACTTC.

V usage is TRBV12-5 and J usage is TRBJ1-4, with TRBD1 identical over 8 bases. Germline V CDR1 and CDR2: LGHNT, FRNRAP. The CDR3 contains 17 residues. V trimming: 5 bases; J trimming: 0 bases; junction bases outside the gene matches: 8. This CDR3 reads CASGPGQELSTNEKLFF. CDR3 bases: TGTGCTAGTGGTCCGGGACAGGAACTTTCAACTAATGAAAAACTGTTTTTT.